These T cell receptor beta chains were read from a single sample in a study of blood T cell repertoires in COVID-19. TCRdb's table, derived via immunoSEQ multiplex PCR, lists solely in-frame clones and lacks some. The sample gives about 9,900 clones, roughly four fifths of which show up once; over 35% is in the top ten. Sequenced material: peripheral blood. These receptors originate from a human donor in a cohort sampled during active COVID-19. The CDR3 runs from the conserved cysteine through the conserved F or W. The D gene is left open where the match is weak. Where a row states a size, it is once, few, many or the class of an expanded clone; other rows omit it.

clone size: .; J gene: TRBJ2-1; D gene: TRBD2; V gene: TRBV7-8; CDR3 DNA: TGTGCCAGCAGCCGAACTAGCGGGGGGGCCGCTGAGCAGTTCTTC; CDR3 protein: CASSRTSGGAAEQFF
clone size: .; J gene: TRBJ1-5; D gene: TRBD1; V gene: TRBV15; CDR3 DNA: TGTGCCACCAGCAGGGCCGGGACAGTTGAAAATCAGCCCCAGCATTTT; CDR3 protein: CATSRAGTVENQPQHF
clone size: .; J gene: TRBJ1-1; D gene: .; V gene: TRBV5-1; CDR3 DNA: TGCGCCAGCAGCTTACAGGGTGTAGGGATGAACACTGAAGCTTTCTTT; CDR3 protein: CASSLQGVGMNTEAFF
clone size: .; J gene: TRBJ2-3; D gene: TRBD2; V gene: TRBV3-1/TRBV3-2; CDR3 DNA: TGTGCCAGCAGCCAGAGGCGGGGGGCCTTTAGCACAGATACGCAGTATTTT; CDR3 protein: CASSQRRGAFSTDTQYF
clone size: .; J gene: TRBJ1-2; D gene: TRBD1; V gene: TRBV29-1; CDR3 DNA: TGCAGCGCTTACAGGGGGATCTATGGCTACACCTTC; CDR3 protein: CSAYRGIYGYTF
clone size: .; J gene: TRBJ2-3; D gene: TRBD2; V gene: TRBV4-1; CDR3 DNA: TGCGCCAGCAGCCAAGCTCCCACAGGACTAGCGGGGGGCAACAAATACACAGATACGCAGTATTTT; CDR3 protein: CASSQAPTGLAGGNKYTDTQYF
clone size: .; J gene: TRBJ2-7; D gene: .; V gene: TRBV6-5; CDR3 DNA: TGTGCCAGCAGACAGGGCTACGAGCAGTACTTC; CDR3 protein: CASRQGYEQYF
clone size: .; J gene: TRBJ2-3; D gene: TRBD1; V gene: TRBV11-3; CDR3 DNA: TGTGCCAGCAGCCCACGGACAGGGGCCCGCACAGATACGCAGTATTTT; CDR3 protein: CASSPRTGARTDTQYF
clone size: .; J gene: TRBJ1-4; D gene: TRBD1; V gene: TRBV5-4; CDR3 DNA: TGTGCCAGCAGCCCGAGGACAGGGAGAGATGAAAAACTGTTTTTT; CDR3 protein: CASSPRTGRDEKLFF
clone size: .; J gene: TRBJ1-2; D gene: TRBD1; V gene: TRBV29-1; CDR3 DNA: TGCAGCGCCGGACAGGGTGACGGCTACACCTTC; CDR3 protein: CSAGQGDGYTF
clone size: .; J gene: TRBJ2-3; D gene: .; V gene: TRBV28; CDR3 DNA: TGTGCCAGCAGCAGATTAATAAGCACAGATACGCAGTATTTT; CDR3 protein: CASSRLISTDTQYF
clone size: .; J gene: TRBJ2-7; D gene: .; V gene: TRBV6-5; CDR3 DNA: TGTGCCAGCAGTTATCGCGGTACCTACGAGCAGTACTTC; CDR3 protein: CASSYRGTYEQYF
clone size: .; J gene: TRBJ1-2; D gene: .; V gene: TRBV3-1/TRBV3-2; CDR3 DNA: TGTGCCAGCAGCCAAGTGGGGGGGAGCCTTAACTATGGCTACACCTTC; CDR3 protein: CASSQVGGSLNYGYTF
clone size: .; J gene: TRBJ1-4; D gene: .; V gene: TRBV7-2; CDR3 DNA: TGTGCCAGCAGCTCGGCGACAGGTTTTGAAAAACTGTTTTTT; CDR3 protein: CASSSATGFEKLFF
clone size: .; J gene: TRBJ2-3; D gene: TRBD2; V gene: TRBV7-8; CDR3 DNA: TGTGCCAGCAGCTTAGCATATACTAGCGGGGGGCTAATCACAGATACGCAGTATTTT; CDR3 protein: CASSLAYTSGGLITDTQYF
clone size: .; J gene: TRBJ1-4; D gene: .; V gene: TRBV5-1; CDR3 DNA: TGCGCCAGCAGCTTGGTTTTCGGGGGTAATGAAAAACTGTTTTTT; CDR3 protein: CASSLVFGGNEKLFF
clone size: .; J gene: TRBJ2-7; D gene: TRBD1; V gene: TRBV11-2; CDR3 DNA: TGTGCCAGCAGCTACGACTTCATACGGACAGGGCGTTTCTACGAGCAGTACTTC; CDR3 protein: CASSYDFIRTGRFYEQYF
clone size: few; J gene: TRBJ2-7; D gene: TRBD1; V gene: TRBV7-8; CDR3 DNA: TGTGCCAGCAGCCGAGATGCAGGGGGCGCTGGTTACGAGCAGTACTTC; CDR3 protein: CASSRDAGGAGYEQYF
clone size: .; J gene: TRBJ1-2; D gene: TRBD1; V gene: TRBV20-1; CDR3 DNA: TGCAGTGCTAGTGTGGTTGGGACAGGCTATGGCTACACCTTC; CDR3 protein: CSASVVGTGYGYTF
clone size: .; J gene: TRBJ2-3; D gene: TRBD1; V gene: TRBV24-1; CDR3 DNA: TGTGCCACCAGTGATTCTGGACAGGGAGGAGATACGCAGTATTTT; CDR3 protein: CATSDSGQGGDTQYF
clone size: .; J gene: TRBJ1-3; D gene: TRBD1; V gene: TRBV27; CDR3 DNA: TGTGCCAGCAGTTTATCCGGGACAGGGATATCTGGAAACACCATATATTTT; CDR3 protein: CASSLSGTGISGNTIYF
clone size: .; J gene: TRBJ2-7; D gene: .; V gene: TRBV28; CDR3 DNA: TGTGCCAGTAGCGGTTCCTACGAGCAGTACTTC; CDR3 protein: CASSGSYEQYF
clone size: .; J gene: TRBJ1-2; D gene: .; V gene: TRBV20-1; CDR3 DNA: TGCAGTGCTCCCGGGAACTATGGCTACACCTTC; CDR3 protein: CSAPGNYGYTF
clone size: .; J gene: TRBJ1-2; D gene: TRBD1; V gene: TRBV5-4; CDR3 DNA: TGTGCCAGCAGCCAGTCGACAGGGTGGGGCTACACCTTC; CDR3 protein: CASSQSTGWGYTF
clone size: .; J gene: TRBJ2-7; D gene: TRBD2; V gene: TRBV25-1; CDR3 DNA: TGTGCCAGCAGTGAATGGGTAGCGGGGGGAGAAGAGTACTTC; CDR3 protein: CASSEWVAGGEEYF
clone size: .; J gene: TRBJ1-1; D gene: .; V gene: TRBV30; CDR3 DNA: TGTGCCTGGAGTGAAGGTGGGCTGAACACTGAAGCTTTCTTT; CDR3 protein: CAWSEGGLNTEAFF
clone size: .; J gene: TRBJ1-6; D gene: .; V gene: TRBV6-1; CDR3 DNA: TGTGCCAGCAGTGAAGCGGGTTCCCAGGGTAGGCAAGGGGCCCTCCACTTT; CDR3 protein: CASSEAGSQGRQGALHF
clone size: few; J gene: TRBJ1-1; D gene: .; V gene: TRBV4-3; CDR3 DNA: TGCGCCAGCAGCCAAGCTGGTCCGGTGAACACTGAAGCTTTCTTT; CDR3 protein: CASSQAGPVNTEAFF
clone size: .; J gene: TRBJ1-1; D gene: TRBD1; V gene: TRBV5-6; CDR3 DNA: TGTGCCAGCAGCCGAAGTGAGGGGGCTGGCAGGAACACTGAAGCTTTCTTT; CDR3 protein: CASSRSEGAGRNTEAFF
clone size: few; J gene: TRBJ2-7; D gene: .; V gene: TRBV29-1; CDR3 DNA: TGCAGCGTTGCACAGGGTCAGAATTCCTACGAGCAGTACTTC; CDR3 protein: CSVAQGQNSYEQYF
clone size: few; J gene: TRBJ1-5; D gene: TRBD1; V gene: TRBV6-5; CDR3 DNA: TGTGCCAGCAACCCTGACAGGGGACCGAATCAGCCCCAGCATTTT; CDR3 protein: CASNPDRGPNQPQHF
clone size: .; J gene: TRBJ1-5; D gene: TRBD1; V gene: TRBV19; CDR3 DNA: TGTGCCAGTAGTGACAGGGTTAATCAGCCCCAGCATTTT; CDR3 protein: CASSDRVNQPQHF
clone size: .; J gene: TRBJ2-6; D gene: .; V gene: TRBV7-2; CDR3 DNA: TGTGCCAGCAGCTTAGTTCAGGGGCGGGCTGAGGCCAACGTCCTGACTTTC; CDR3 protein: CASSLVQGRAEANVLTF
clone size: .; J gene: TRBJ1-1; D gene: .; V gene: TRBV11-1; CDR3 DNA: TGTGCCAGCAGCTTAGTCTCGGGCAGGGCCACTGAAGCTTTCTTT; CDR3 protein: CASSLVSGRATEAFF
clone size: .; J gene: TRBJ1-1; D gene: .; V gene: TRBV6-1; CDR3 DNA: TGTGCCAGCAGTGATCTTCCTGGCGGGGTAGGGGAAGCTTTCTTT; CDR3 protein: CASSDLPGGVGEAFF
clone size: .; J gene: TRBJ1-6; D gene: TRBD1; V gene: TRBV27; CDR3 DNA: TGTGCCAGCAGTCAGGACAGGGGAATAGGATCACCCCTCCACTTT; CDR3 protein: CASSQDRGIGSPLHF
clone size: .; J gene: TRBJ2-7; D gene: TRBD2; V gene: TRBV13; CDR3 DNA: TGTGCCAGCAGTAGATCGGGACTAGCGGGCAACGAGCAGTACTTC; CDR3 protein: CASSRSGLAGNEQYF
clone size: .; J gene: TRBJ1-2; D gene: TRBD1; V gene: TRBV3-1/TRBV3-2; CDR3 DNA: TGTGCCAGCAGCCCCTTTACTATACGGCCAGGGGGCGGCGACTATGGCTACACCTTC; CDR3 protein: CASSPFTIRPGGGDYGYTF
clone size: .; J gene: TRBJ1-2; D gene: .; V gene: TRBV29-1; CDR3 DNA: TGCAGCGTTGAAGTCTCCAGGGCGAACTATGGCTACACCTTC; CDR3 protein: CSVEVSRANYGYTF
clone size: .; J gene: TRBJ1-2; D gene: .; V gene: TRBV4-1; CDR3 DNA: TGCGCCAGCAGCCAAGACAGGAGCAGCTCGGAGGACTATGGCTACACCTTC; CDR3 protein: CASSQDRSSSEDYGYTF
clone size: .; J gene: TRBJ1-2; D gene: TRBD1; V gene: TRBV10-3; CDR3 DNA: TGTGCCATCAGTGAGTCTTGGGACAGTCAGCTTTATGGCTACACCTTC; CDR3 protein: CAISESWDSQLYGYTF
clone size: .; J gene: TRBJ2-6; D gene: TRBD1; V gene: TRBV7-8; CDR3 DNA: TGTGCCAGCAGTTTTGTCCCGGGACAGGGTTCGGGGGCCAACGTCCTGACTTTC; CDR3 protein: CASSFVPGQGSGANVLTF
clone size: .; J gene: TRBJ1-1; D gene: TRBD1; V gene: TRBV19; CDR3 DNA: TGTGCCAGTAGCCCCCGGGACAGGGTGACGAACACTGAAGCTTTCTTT; CDR3 protein: CASSPRDRVTNTEAFF
clone size: .; J gene: TRBJ1-1; D gene: TRBD1; V gene: TRBV7-7; CDR3 DNA: TGTGCCAGCAGCTTACGGTGGGGACAGGGGAACACTGAAGCTTTCTTT; CDR3 protein: CASSLRWGQGNTEAFF
clone size: .; J gene: TRBJ2-7; D gene: TRBD1; V gene: TRBV11-1; CDR3 DNA: TGTGCCAGCAGCTTCAGACACCCGGGACAGGGCAACGAGCAGTACTTC; CDR3 protein: CASSFRHPGQGNEQYF
clone size: once; J gene: TRBJ1-1; D gene: .; V gene: TRBV7-2; CDR3 DNA: TGTGCCAGCAGCCCTATAACTGAAGCTTTCTTT; CDR3 protein: CASSPITEAFF
clone size: few; J gene: TRBJ2-6; D gene: TRBD1; V gene: TRBV7-9; CDR3 DNA: TGTGCCAGCAGCCCCCAGATCGGGACAGGAAGCCCTGGGGCCAACGTCCTGACTTTC; CDR3 protein: CASSPQIGTGSPGANVLTF
clone size: .; J gene: TRBJ2-2; D gene: TRBD2; V gene: TRBV5-1; CDR3 DNA: TGCGCCAGCAGCTTGGGGGCTAGCGGGGTCACCGGGGAGCTGTTTTTT; CDR3 protein: CASSLGASGVTGELFF
clone size: .; J gene: TRBJ1-5; D gene: .; V gene: TRBV18; CDR3 DNA: TGTGCCAGCTCACCACCGGGGGGTGGCAATCAGCCCCAGCATTTT; CDR3 protein: CASSPPGGGNQPQHF
clone size: .; J gene: TRBJ2-7; D gene: TRBD1; V gene: TRBV7-8; CDR3 DNA: TGTGCCAGCACCCTGAACAGGGGTTTTATCGACGAGCAGTACTTC; CDR3 protein: CASTLNRGFIDEQYF
clone size: .; J gene: TRBJ2-5; D gene: .; V gene: TRBV5-1; CDR3 DNA: TGCGCCAGCAGCTCCGGGTCTAGGGAGACCCAGTACTTC; CDR3 protein: CASSSGSRETQYF
clone size: .; J gene: TRBJ1-2; D gene: TRBD1; V gene: TRBV4-3; CDR3 DNA: TGCGCCAGCAGCCATGTCGACAGGGACTATGGCTACACCTTC; CDR3 protein: CASSHVDRDYGYTF
clone size: .; J gene: TRBJ2-7; D gene: TRBD2; V gene: TRBV6-2/TRBV6-3; CDR3 DNA: TGTGCCAGCAGCTTAAAGCGGGGGGGGAAGCAGTACTTC; CDR3 protein: CASSLKRGGKQYF
clone size: .; J gene: TRBJ1-6; D gene: .; V gene: TRBV30; CDR3 DNA: TGTGCCTGGCAGGGGTCTAATTCACCCCTCCACTTT; CDR3 protein: CAWQGSNSPLHF
clone size: .; J gene: TRBJ2-7; D gene: .; V gene: TRBV20-1; CDR3 DNA: TGCAGTGCACAAGCCGGGTACGAGCAGTACTTC; CDR3 protein: CSAQAGYEQYF
clone size: .; J gene: TRBJ2-7; D gene: TRBD1; V gene: TRBV6-5; CDR3 DNA: TGTGCCAGCAAAAAACCCGGGACAGGGGACTACGAGCAGTACTTC; CDR3 protein: CASKKPGTGDYEQYF
clone size: .; J gene: TRBJ1-1; D gene: .; V gene: TRBV18; CDR3 DNA: TGTGCCAGCTCCCCAGAGCGTCGGGGGTGGACTATGAACACTGAAGCTTTCTTT; CDR3 protein: CASSPERRGWTMNTEAFF
clone size: .; J gene: TRBJ2-7; D gene: TRBD2; V gene: TRBV27; CDR3 DNA: TGTGCCAGCAGGCTAGCGGGGGGCCTTCCCTACGAGCAGTACTTC; CDR3 protein: CASRLAGGLPYEQYF
clone size: .; J gene: TRBJ2-7; D gene: TRBD2; V gene: TRBV23-1; CDR3 DNA: TGCGCCAGCAGTCCCAACGAGGGACTAGCGGGGGGAAGCTCCTACGAGCAGTACTTC; CDR3 protein: CASSPNEGLAGGSSYEQYF
clone size: few; J gene: TRBJ1-1; D gene: TRBD1; V gene: TRBV10-3; CDR3 DNA: TGTGCCGCCTTTGCCGGGACAGGCCCGATGGACACTGAAGCTTTCTTT; CDR3 protein: CAAFAGTGPMDTEAFF